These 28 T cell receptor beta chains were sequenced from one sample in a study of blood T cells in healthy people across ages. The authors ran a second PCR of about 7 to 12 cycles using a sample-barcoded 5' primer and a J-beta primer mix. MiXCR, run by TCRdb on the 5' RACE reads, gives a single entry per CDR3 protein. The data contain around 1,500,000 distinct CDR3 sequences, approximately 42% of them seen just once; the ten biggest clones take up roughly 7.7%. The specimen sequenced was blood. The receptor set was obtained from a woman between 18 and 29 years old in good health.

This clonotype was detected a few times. CDR3 amino acids: CASSERGGLDNEQYF. The DNA for the CDR3 is TGTGCCAGCAGTGAGCGCGGGGGACTTGACAACGAGCAGTACTTC. The rearrangement uses TRBV6-1 and TRBJ2-7; TRBD2 matches at 7 bases. The germline gives CDR1 MNHNS, CDR2 SASEGT. With V trimmed by 3 bases and J by 5 bases, 10 bases remained unmatched. The CDR3 loop spans 15 amino acids.

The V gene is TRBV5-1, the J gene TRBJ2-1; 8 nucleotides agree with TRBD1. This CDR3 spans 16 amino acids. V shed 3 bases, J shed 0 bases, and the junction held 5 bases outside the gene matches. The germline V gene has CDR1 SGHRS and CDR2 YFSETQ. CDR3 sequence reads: CASSSGQVFSYNEQFF. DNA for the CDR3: TGCGCCAGCAGCTCGGGACAGGTATTCTCCTACAATGAGCAGTTCTTC.

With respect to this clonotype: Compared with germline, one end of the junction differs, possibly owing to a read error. CDR3 sequence (DNA): TGCAGTGCTAGAGAAGGGACAGTACACTACAATGAGCGGTTCTTC. It yields the protein CSAREGTVHYNERFF. The chain has TRBV20-1 and TRBJ2-1; 7 bases line up with TRBD1. This CDR3 spans 15 amino acids. Germline CDR1 DFQATT, CDR2 SNEGSKA (reference sequence).

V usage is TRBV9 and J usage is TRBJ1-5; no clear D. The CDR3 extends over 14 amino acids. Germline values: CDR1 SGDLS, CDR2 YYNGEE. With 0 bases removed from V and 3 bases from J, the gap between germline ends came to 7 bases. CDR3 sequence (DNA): TGTGCCAGCAGCGTAGCAGGTGCCAATCAGCCCCAGCATTTT. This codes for CASSVAGANQPQHF.

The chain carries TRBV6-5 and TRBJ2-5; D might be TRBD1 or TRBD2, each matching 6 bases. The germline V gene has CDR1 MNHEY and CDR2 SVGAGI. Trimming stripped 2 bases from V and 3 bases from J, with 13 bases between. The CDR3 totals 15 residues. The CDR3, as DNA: TGTGCCAGCAGTTACAGGGGGGCGCCGGAAGAGACCCAGTACTTC. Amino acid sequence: CASSYRGAPEETQYF.

The DNA of the CDR3 is TGTGCCAGCAGCCTTGGGGTCAGCGAGACCTACGAGCAGTACTTC. It yields the protein CASSLGVSETYEQYF. V gene TRBV11-2 combines with J gene TRBJ2-7; D is unresolved. The CDR3 loop spans 15 amino acids. V was clipped by 5 bases and J by 2 bases, with 16 bases between them. Germline V gives CDR1 SGHAT, CDR2 FQNNGV.

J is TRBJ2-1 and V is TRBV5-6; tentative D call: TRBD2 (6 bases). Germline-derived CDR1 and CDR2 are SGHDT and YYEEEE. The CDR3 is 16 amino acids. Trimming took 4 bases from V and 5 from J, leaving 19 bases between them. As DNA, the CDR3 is TGTGCCAGCAGCCCTTGGGGCGCGGGGCAGGACAATGAGCAGTTCTTC. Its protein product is CASSPWGAGQDNEQFF. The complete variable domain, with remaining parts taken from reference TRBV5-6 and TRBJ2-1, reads DAGVTQSPTHLIKTRGQQVTLRCSPKSGHDTVSWYQQALGQGPQFIFQYYEEEERQRGNFPDRFSGHQFPNYSSELNVNALLLGDSALYLCASSPWGAGQDNEQFFGPGTRLTVL.

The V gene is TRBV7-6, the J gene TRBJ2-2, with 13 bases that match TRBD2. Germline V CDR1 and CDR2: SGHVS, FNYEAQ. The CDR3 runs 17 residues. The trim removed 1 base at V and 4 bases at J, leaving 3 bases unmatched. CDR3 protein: CASSLGTSGGGTGELFF. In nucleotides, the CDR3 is TGTGCCAGCAGCTTAGGGACTAGCGGGGGCGGCACCGGGGAGCTGTTTTTT.

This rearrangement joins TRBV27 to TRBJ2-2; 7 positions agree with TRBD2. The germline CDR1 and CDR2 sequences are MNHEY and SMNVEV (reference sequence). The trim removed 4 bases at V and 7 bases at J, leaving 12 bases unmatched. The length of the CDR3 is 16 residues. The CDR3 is CASSYPSGGQSGELFF. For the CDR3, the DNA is TGTGCCAGCAGTTACCCCTCGGGAGGACAAAGCGGGGAGCTGTTTTTT.

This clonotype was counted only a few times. Written as DNA, the CDR3 is TGCGCCAGCAGCTTGGTTACTAGCGGGAGTATAAGTCCTTTTAGCAATGAGCAGTTCTTC. Amino acid sequence: CASSLVTSGSISPFSNEQFF. The chain employs TRBV5-1 and TRBJ2-1, with 11 bases fitting TRBD2. The V and J ends lost 0 bases and 6 bases, in that order; junction bases with no gene match: 17. The germline gives CDR1 SGHRS, CDR2 YFSETQ. CDR3 length: 20 amino acids.

CDR3 sequence (DNA): TGTGCCAGCAGCCACCGCGAGCGGGGTTACGAGCAGTACTTC. It specifies CASSHRERGYEQYF. This chain joins TRBV3-1 and TRBJ2-7, with 7 bases identical to TRBD2. The V gene end was trimmed by 3 bases and the J gene end by 4 bases; junction bases not matched to a gene: 6. This CDR3 comprises 14 residues. From germline, CDR1 is LGHDT and CDR2 YNNKEL (reference sequence).

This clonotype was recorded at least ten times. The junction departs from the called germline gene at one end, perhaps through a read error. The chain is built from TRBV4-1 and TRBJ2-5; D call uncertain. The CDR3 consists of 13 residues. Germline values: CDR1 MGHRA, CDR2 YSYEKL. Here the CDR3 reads CASSQDPRETQYF. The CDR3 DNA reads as TGTGCCAGCAGCCAAGATCCTAGAGAGACCCAGTACTTC.

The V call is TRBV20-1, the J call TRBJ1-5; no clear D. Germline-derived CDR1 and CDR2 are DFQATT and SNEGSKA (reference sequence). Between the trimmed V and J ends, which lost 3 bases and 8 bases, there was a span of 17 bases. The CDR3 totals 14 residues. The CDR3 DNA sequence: TGCAGTGCTAGGGATAGGCGGGGTATAGAGCCCCAGCATTTT. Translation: CSARDRRGIEPQHF.

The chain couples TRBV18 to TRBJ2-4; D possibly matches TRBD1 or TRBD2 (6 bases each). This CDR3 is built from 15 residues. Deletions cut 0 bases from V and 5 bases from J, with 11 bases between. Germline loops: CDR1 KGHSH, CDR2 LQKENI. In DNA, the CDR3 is TGTGCCAGCTCACCACCCACCGGGGGCCAAAACATTCAGTACTTC. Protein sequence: CASSPPTGGQNIQYF.

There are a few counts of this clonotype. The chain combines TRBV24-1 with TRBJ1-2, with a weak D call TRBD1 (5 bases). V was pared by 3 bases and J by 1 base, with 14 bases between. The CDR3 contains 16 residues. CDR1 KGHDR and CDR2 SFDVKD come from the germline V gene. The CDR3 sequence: CATSDHRGDLNYGYTF. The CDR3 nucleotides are TGTGCCACCAGTGATCACAGAGGGGATCTTAACTATGGCTACACCTTC.

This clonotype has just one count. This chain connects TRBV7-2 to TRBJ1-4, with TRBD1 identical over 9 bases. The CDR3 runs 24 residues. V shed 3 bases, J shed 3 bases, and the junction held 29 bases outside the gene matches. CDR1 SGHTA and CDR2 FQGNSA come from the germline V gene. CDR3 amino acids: CASSFSSPGQGTRTITGPNEKLFF. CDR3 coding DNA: TGTGCCAGCAGCTTTAGCTCACCGGGACAGGGAACAAGGACCATAACCGGGCCTAATGAAAAACTGTTTTTT.

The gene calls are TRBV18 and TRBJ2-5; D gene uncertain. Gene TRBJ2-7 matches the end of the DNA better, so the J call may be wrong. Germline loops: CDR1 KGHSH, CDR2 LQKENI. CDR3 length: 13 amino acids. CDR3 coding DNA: TGTGCCACCCACGAAAGCCTTTCCTACGAGCAGTACTTC. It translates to CATHESLSYEQYF.

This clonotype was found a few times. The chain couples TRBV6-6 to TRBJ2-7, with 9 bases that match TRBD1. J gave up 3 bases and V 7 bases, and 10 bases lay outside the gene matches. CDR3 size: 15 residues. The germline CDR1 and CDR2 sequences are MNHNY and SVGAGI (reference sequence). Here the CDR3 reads CASTEVDRGGYEQYF. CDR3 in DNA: TGTGCCAGCACCGAAGTCGACAGGGGGGGCTACGAGCAGTACTTC.

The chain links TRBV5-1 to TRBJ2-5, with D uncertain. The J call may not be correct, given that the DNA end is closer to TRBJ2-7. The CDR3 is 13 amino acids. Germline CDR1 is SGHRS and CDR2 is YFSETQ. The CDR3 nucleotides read TGCGCCAGCAGCTTGGGAAGGAGATACGAGCAGTACTTC. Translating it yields CASSLGRRYEQYF.

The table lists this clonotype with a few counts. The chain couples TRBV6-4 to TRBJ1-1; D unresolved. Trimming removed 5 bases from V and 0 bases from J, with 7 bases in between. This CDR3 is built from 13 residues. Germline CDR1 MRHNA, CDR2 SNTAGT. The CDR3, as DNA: TGTGCCAGCAGTAATACCCTGAACACTGAAGCTTTCTTT. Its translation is CASSNTLNTEAFF.

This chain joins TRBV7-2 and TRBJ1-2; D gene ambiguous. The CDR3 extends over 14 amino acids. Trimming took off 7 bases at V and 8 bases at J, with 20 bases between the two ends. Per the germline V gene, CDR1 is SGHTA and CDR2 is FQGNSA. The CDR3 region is CASTRTGGVEGYTF. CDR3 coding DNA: TGTGCCAGCACTAGGACTGGTGGGGTGGAGGGCTACACCTTC.

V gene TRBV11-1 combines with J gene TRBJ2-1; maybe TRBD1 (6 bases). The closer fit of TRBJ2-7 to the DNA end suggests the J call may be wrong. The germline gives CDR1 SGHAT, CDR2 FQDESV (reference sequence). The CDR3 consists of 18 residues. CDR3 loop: CASSTIPGAGTYYNEQYF. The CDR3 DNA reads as TGTGCCAGCAGTACTATACCAGGGGCCGGAACTTACTACAATGAGCAGTACTTC.

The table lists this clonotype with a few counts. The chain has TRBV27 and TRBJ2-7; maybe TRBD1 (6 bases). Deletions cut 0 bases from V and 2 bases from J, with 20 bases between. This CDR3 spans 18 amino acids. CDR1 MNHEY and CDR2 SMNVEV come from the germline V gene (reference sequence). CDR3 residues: CASSLSPKTGERTYEQYF. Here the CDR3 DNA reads TGTGCCAGCAGTTTATCACCGAAGACAGGTGAAAGAACCTACGAGCAGTACTTC.

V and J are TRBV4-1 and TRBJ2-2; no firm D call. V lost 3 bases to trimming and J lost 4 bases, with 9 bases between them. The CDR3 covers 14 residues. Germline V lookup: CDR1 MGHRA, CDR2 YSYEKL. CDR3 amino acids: CASSQGGTTGELFF. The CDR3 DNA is TGCGCCAGCAGCCAGGGTGGAACCACCGGGGAGCTGTTTTTT.

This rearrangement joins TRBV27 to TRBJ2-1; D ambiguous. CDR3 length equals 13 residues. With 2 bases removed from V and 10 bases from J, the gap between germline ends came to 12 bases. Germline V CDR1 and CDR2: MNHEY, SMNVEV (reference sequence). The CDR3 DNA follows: TGTGCCAGCAGTTTAAGTTCGAGACTGGAGCAGTTCTTC. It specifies CASSLSSRLEQFF.

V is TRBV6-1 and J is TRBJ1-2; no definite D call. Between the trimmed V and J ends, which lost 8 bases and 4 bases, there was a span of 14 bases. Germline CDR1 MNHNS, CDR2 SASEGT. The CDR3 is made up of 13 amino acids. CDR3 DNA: TGTGCCAGCGGTTTAAACAGCCTCTATGGCTACACCTTC. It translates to CASGLNSLYGYTF.

The CDR3 loop reads CASSYRDRGMDTEAFF. The CDR3 bases are TGTGCCAGCAGTTACCGGGACAGGGGAATGGACACTGAAGCTTTCTTT. The chain combines TRBV6-5 with TRBJ1-1, with 10 positions matching TRBD1. Germline loops: CDR1 MNHEY, CDR2 SVGAGI. Trimming took 2 bases from V and 3 from J; bases not matched to a gene: 6. The CDR3 length is 16 residues.

The CDR3 loop is CAISVGQTNTEAFF. CDR3 in DNA: TGTGCCATCAGTGTCGGACAGACGAACACTGAAGCTTTCTTT. J is TRBJ1-1 and V is TRBV10-3, with TRBD1 as a possible D gene (6 bases). Germline lookup yields CDR1 ENHRY and CDR2 SYGVKD. V was pared by 4 bases and J by 1 base, with 10 bases between. This CDR3 is 14 amino acids long.